This T cell receptor beta chain emerged from a study of breast tumors, draining lymph nodes, adjacent tissues. The study, taken as a whole, reports: Luminal-like breast cancer showed significantly higher tumor–nontumor repertoire similarity than basal-like. The lymph node origin of tumor T cells was framed as consistent with a hypothesis, not demonstrated. Findings are consistent with lymph node origin and intratumoral expansion of most tumor T cells. Tumor TCR diversity was below lymph nodes but above nontumor tissue.

Using its own MiXCR run on the multiplex PCR reads, TCRdb lists one record per CDR3 protein. This sample yields under 250,000 distinct CDR3 sequences, of which less than 40% are seen a single time; roughly 1.5% belongs to the top ten. Samples came from axillary lymph nodes draining the breast cancer. This clonotype was counted many times. What it recognizes is unknown. With 7 bases removed from V and 6 bases from J, the gap between germline ends came to 12 bases. The CDR3 has 13 residues. This chain links TRBV12-3 or TRBV12-4 with TRBJ2-2, with TRBD1 as a possible D gene (5 bases). Sequencing used axillary lymph node tissue. This TCR was recovered from a female donor with breast cancer. Some clones in this sample may be carry-over from other donors' samples. The CDR3 DNA reads TGTGCCAGCACCCTAAAGGGGTCCGGGGAGCTGTTTTTT. Protein: CASTLKGSGELFF.